The 25 T cell receptor beta chains given below trace back to one sample, sequenced in a study of T cells in Graves' hyperthyroidism and ophthalmopathy. Amplification targeted TCR beta CDR3 regions from RNA transcripts. Initially, a first-round RT-PCR of the TCR CDR3 employed the HTBI primer set. MiXCR, run by TCRdb on the multiplex PCR reads, gives a single entry per CDR3 protein. The sample has 650,000 to 800,000 distinct CDR3 sequences, roughly 46% seen once; the top ten hold less than 9.5%. Source material: peripheral blood or thyroid tissue (not recorded which). The receptors stem from an adult man with Graves' disease, either hyperthyroidism or ophthalmopathy (not recorded which).

Notes on this clonotype: A much larger clone lies one base from this, so it may be a read error. The chain employs TRBV5-1 and TRBJ1-1; no firm D call. This CDR3 contains 11 residues. Germline-derived CDR1 and CDR2 are SGHRS and YFSETQ. This CDR3 reads CASSSGSEAFF. Written as DNA, the CDR3 is TGTGCCAGCAGCTCGGGCAGTGAAGCTTTCTTT.

This clonotype has ten or more counts. The chain links TRBV29-1 to TRBJ1-2; 8 bases match TRBD1. The J segment lost 6 bases and the V segment lost 6 bases, leaving 15 bases of the junction unmatched. The CDR3 length is 15 residues. Looked up from germline, CDR1 is SQVTM and CDR2 is ANQGSEA. The CDR3 DNA reads TGCAGCGTCCGGGACAGGCCCTTAGAATGGGATGGCTACACCTTC. Its translation: CSVRDRPLEWDGYTF. Based on the CDR3 plus reference TRBV29-1 and TRBJ1-2, the full variable domain is SAVISQKPSRDICQRGTSLTIQCQVDSQVTMMFWYRQQPGQSLTLIATANQGSEATYESGFVIDKFPISRPNLTFSTLTVSNMSPEDSSIYLCSVRDRPLEWDGYTFGSGTRLTVV.

This clonotype was seen only a few times. The chain recombines TRBV7-2 with TRBJ2-7, with 7 positions matching TRBD1. Unmatched junction bases numbered 7, after V lost 8 bases and J lost 3 bases. The germline gives CDR1 SGHTA, CDR2 FQGNSA. This CDR3 spans 13 amino acids. In nucleotides, the CDR3 is TGTGCCAGCCACCAGGACAGGCACTACGAGCAGTACTTC. Translating it yields CASHQDRHYEQYF. The full variable domain, rest sourced from reference TRBV7-2 and TRBJ2-7, is GAGVSQSPSNKVTEKGKDVELRCDPISGHTALYWYRQSLGQGLEFLIYFQGNSAPDKSGLPSDRFSAERTGGSVSTLTIQRTQQEDSAVYLCASHQDRHYEQYFGPGTRLTVT.

This clonotype was seen repeatedly, ten times or more. The chain has TRBV2 and TRBJ1-1; no definite D call. The CDR3 is 10 amino acids. Per the germline V gene, CDR1 is SNHLY and CDR2 is FYNNEI. V lost 3 bases and J lost 7, with 3 bases in between. The chain's CDR3 is CASSDLEAFF. The CDR3 DNA is TGTGCCAGCAGTGATCTTGAAGCTTTCTTT.

The chain carries TRBV7-2 and TRBJ2-5; the match to TRBD1 covers 9 bases. The germline V gene has CDR1 SGHTA and CDR2 FQGNSA. The CDR3 consists of 15 residues. Trimming cost V 6 bases and J 2 bases; bases outside gene matches: 7. This chain's CDR3 is CASSPGQGFQETQYF. As DNA, the CDR3 is TGTGCCAGCAGTCCGGGACAGGGTTTTCAAGAGACCCAGTACTTC.

There are many counts of this clonotype. The chain employs TRBV29-1 and TRBJ2-5, with TRBD2 identical over 11 bases. The CDR3 totals 15 residues. The germline gives CDR1 SQVTM, CDR2 ANQGSEA. V shed 7 bases and J 2 bases; nucleotides not matched to a gene: 9. This CDR3 reads CSGRQLAGVQETQYF. The CDR3 nucleotides read TGCAGCGGTAGGCAACTAGCGGGGGTACAAGAGACCCAGTACTTC. The full variable domain, with the rest looked up from reference TRBV29-1 and TRBJ2-5, is SAVISQKPSRDICQRGTSLTIQCQVDSQVTMMFWYRQQPGQSLTLIATANQGSEATYESGFVIDKFPISRPNLTFSTLTVSNMSPEDSSIYLCSGRQLAGVQETQYFGPGTRLLVL.

The gene calls are TRBV29-1 and TRBJ1-1; 8 bases fit TRBD1. V lost 4 bases and J lost 5; bases outside the gene matches: 6. CDR1 and CDR2 from the germline V gene are SQVTM and ANQGSEA. The CDR3 has 13 residues. The CDR3 reads CSVVTGGRTEAFF. CDR3 in DNA: TGCAGCGTTGTTACAGGGGGGAGAACTGAAGCTTTCTTT.

Of note for this clonotype: A much larger clone lies a single base off, so this may be a read error. The V call is TRBV6-1, the J call TRBJ1-2, with D perhaps matching TRBD1 (5 bases). Germline loops: CDR1 MNHNS, CDR2 SASEGT. This CDR3 is built from 13 residues. CDR3 DNA: TGTGCCGGCAGTGAAGCGCGGGGACATGGCTACACCTTC. Its translation: CAGSEARGHGYTF.

This clonotype was picked up a small number of times. V usage is TRBV7-2 and J usage is TRBJ1-2; 8 positions agree with TRBD1. Germline lookup yields CDR1 SGHTA and CDR2 FQGNSA. J was trimmed by 8 bases and V by 1 base; bases with no gene match: 9. This CDR3 spans 15 amino acids. The CDR3 protein is CASSLDRGQGEGYTF. CDR3 DNA: TGTGCCAGCAGCTTAGATCGAGGACAGGGAGAAGGCTACACCTTC.

This clonotype showed up just once. The J gene is TRBJ2-7, the V gene TRBV20-1; 7 bases agree with TRBD1. Losses at the gene ends were 0 bases for V and 0 bases for J; bases not matched to a gene: 8. This CDR3 spans 16 amino acids. Germline lookup yields CDR1 DFQATT and CDR2 SNEGSKA (reference sequence). The CDR3 DNA reads TGCAGTGCTAGAGATTTCGAGACAGGGAGCTCCTACGAGCAGTACTTC. As protein: CSARDFETGSSYEQYF.

In its sample, this clonotype was seen a few times. The chain has TRBV7-6 and TRBJ2-5; 11 bases are shared with TRBD2. Germline values: CDR1 SGHVS, CDR2 FNYEAQ. Unmatched junction bases numbered 9, after V lost 4 bases and J lost 5 bases. The CDR3 length is 16 residues. The CDR3 protein is CASSSIAGGPGETQYF. Here the CDR3 DNA reads TGTGCCAGCAGCTCTATAGCGGGGGGGCCGGGGGAGACCCAGTACTTC.

This clonotype was recorded at least ten times. The rearrangement joins TRBV7-9 to TRBJ2-7; D unresolved. The CDR3 extends over 12 amino acids. Per the germline V gene, CDR1 is SEHNR and CDR2 is FQNEAQ (reference sequence). V was clipped by 3 bases and J by 6 bases, with 9 bases between them. The CDR3 sequence is CASSLEGSEQYF. The CDR3 DNA follows: TGTGCCAGCAGCTTGGAAGGGTCCGAGCAGTACTTC.

This chain joins TRBV2 and TRBJ1-2, with TRBD1 identical over 8 bases. J was trimmed by 8 bases and V by 4 bases; bases with no gene match: 12. Germline V gene data show CDR1 as SNHLY and CDR2 as FYNNEI. The CDR3 loop spans 15 amino acids. This CDR3 is CASSVLGQGAKGYTF. CDR3 nucleotides: TGTGCCAGCAGTGTCTTAGGGCAGGGGGCGAAGGGCTACACCTTC.

V and J are TRBV5-1 and TRBJ1-1, with 9 positions matching TRBD1. With 3 bases clipped from V and 5 bases from J, the junction kept 8 bases outside the gene matches. This CDR3 spans 15 amino acids. CDR1 and CDR2 (germline): SGHRS, YFSETQ. The chain's CDR3 is CASSSGGTGFTEAFF. The CDR3 region has the DNA TGCGCCAGCAGCTCGGGCGGGACAGGGTTTACTGAAGCTTTCTTT.

V gene TRBV21-1 combines with J gene TRBJ1-1; the table gives TRBD1 as D, unverified against the DNA. TRBV21-1 has pseudogene status. This CDR3 contains 12 residues. CDR3 DNA: TGTGCCAGCAGCGAAGGGACAGGGGCAGCTTTCTTT. This codes for CASSEGTGAAFF.

The chain recombines TRBV7-6 with TRBJ2-7, with a tentative D call TRBD2 (6 bases). The CDR3 is made up of 15 amino acids. Germline-derived CDR1 and CDR2 are SGHVS and FNYEAQ. The V end lost 5 bases, the J end lost 2 bases, and 16 bases lay between the germline ends. The CDR3 loop reads CASSQGHGGAYEQYF. The CDR3 nucleotides read TGTGCCAGCAGCCAAGGTCACGGGGGAGCCTACGAGCAGTACTTC.

This clonotype was found a few times. This chain uses TRBV5-5 with TRBJ1-2; TRBD1 might be the D (5 bases). The V end was cut by 4 bases, the J end by 3 bases, with 13 bases between. The germline gives CDR1 SGHKS, CDR2 YYEKEE (reference sequence). The CDR3 loop spans 14 amino acids. Here the CDR3 DNA reads TGTGCCAGCAGCGAATGGGACGGAGACTATGGCTACACCTTC. Protein sequence: CASSEWDGDYGYTF.

This clonotype was picked up a small number of times. The V and J genes are TRBV19 and TRBJ1-2; D not certain. V lost 4 bases to trimming and J lost 2 bases, with 11 bases between them. CDR3 length equals 14 residues. The germline V gene encodes CDR1 LNHDA and CDR2 SQIVND (reference sequence). The CDR3 DNA reads TGTGCCAGTAGTACGGGAACAAGGAACTATGGCTACACCTTC. This translates into CASSTGTRNYGYTF.

Regarding this clonotype: This clone may be a read error of a much larger clone one base away. The rearrangement joins TRBV6-2 or TRBV6-3 to TRBJ1-2; D is undetermined. In germline, CDR1 is MNHEY, CDR2 SVGEGT. The CDR3 has 12 amino acids. V lost 4 bases and J lost 6, with 9 bases in between. CDR3 amino acids: CASSFSVDGYTF. Written as DNA, the CDR3 is TGTGCCAGCAGTTTCTCCGTGGATGGCTACACCTTC.

This clonotype was detected many times. The V call is TRBV15, the J call TRBJ1-5; D not resolved. V lost 0 bases to trimming and J lost 3 bases, with 3 bases between them. The germline V gene has CDR1 LNHNV and CDR2 YYDKDF (reference sequence). The CDR3 is 13 residues long. DNA of the CDR3: TGTGCCACCAGCAGAGACACCAATCAGCCCCAGCATTTT. Residues: CATSRDTNQPQHF.

This clonotype was found a few times. The chain joins TRBV6-1 to TRBJ1-2; D is possibly TRBD1 (5 bases). This CDR3 comprises 15 residues. V was cut by 5 bases and J by 3 bases, with 16 bases left in between. CDR1 MNHNS and CDR2 SASEGT come from the germline V gene. The chain's CDR3 is CASSSGQGADYGYTF. The CDR3 bases are TGTGCCAGCAGTTCCGGTCAGGGTGCTGACTATGGCTACACCTTC.

The DNA for the CDR3 is TGTGCCAGTAGTCCAAATCGTGGAGGGGGCTCCCAGCCCCAGCATTTT. As protein: CASSPNRGGGSQPQHF. The gene calls are TRBV19 and TRBJ1-5, with TRBD1 matching 7 bases. The V segment lost 5 bases and the J segment 7 bases; nucleotides outside the gene matches: 14. This CDR3 region has 16 residues. Germline V lookup: CDR1 LNHDA, CDR2 SQIVND (reference sequence).

To note about this clonotype: The junction departs from germline at one end; a sequencing error may be responsible. This CDR3 reads CASGDATGYEDQPQHF. CDR3 DNA sequence: TGCGCCAGCGGTGACGCTACAGGGTACGAGGATCAGCCCCAGCATTTT. The rearrangement joins TRBV10-2 to TRBJ1-5; TRBD1 is a possible D gene (6 bases). The CDR3 has 16 residues. The germline CDR1 and CDR2 sequences are WSHSY and SAAADI.

The rearrangement joins TRBV15 to TRBJ1-4; TRBD1 matches 7 bases. CDR3 size: 15 residues. The V segment lost 1 base and the J segment 3 bases; nucleotides outside the gene matches: 2. Germline CDR1 reads LNHNV; CDR2 reads YYDKDF (reference sequence). The CDR3, as DNA: TGTGCCACCAGCAGAGCGACAGGGCCTAATGAAAAACTGTTTTTT. It yields the protein CATSRATGPNEKLFF. Together with reference TRBV15 and TRBJ1-4, the CDR3 gives the full variable domain: DAMVIQNPRYQVTQFGKPVTLSCSQTLNHNVMYWYQQKSSQAPKLLFHYYDKDFNNEADTPDNFQSRRPNTSFCFLDIRSPGLGDTAMYLCATSRATGPNEKLFFGSGTQLSVL.

In this sample, this clonotype turned up many times. The V call is TRBV25-1, the J call TRBJ1-6; D gene unclear. Germline values: CDR1 MGHDK, CDR2 SYGVNS. The V and J ends lost 5 bases and 9 bases respectively, with 11 bases between them. This CDR3 comprises 13 residues. As DNA, the CDR3 is TGTGCCAGCAGTAACGAAGTGCTTTCACCCCTCCACTTT. Protein sequence: CASSNEVLSPLHF.